This T cell receptor (beta chain) emerged from a study of shared clonotypes between healthy human individuals. Repertoires were generated with immunoSEQ multiplex PCR, while TCRdb's copy carries only in-frame clones and drops some. The sample carries around 1.5 million clones, about 98% recorded once. Per the germline V gene, CDR1 is SGHRS and CDR2 is YFSETQ. The V and J ends lost 5 bases and 2 bases, in that order; junction bases with no gene match: 7. This CDR3 spans 15 amino acids. Naive CD45RA+ and memory CD45RA-negative subsets were split from CD4+ cells. This TCR was sampled from a man aged 25-45 years in good health. Input material: naive CD4+ T cells sorted from blood. Documented subset: CD45RA+ positively selected. The chain combines TRBV5-1 with TRBJ2-3, with 8 bases aligning to TRBD2. Here the CDR3 reads CASSVGLAFTDTQYF. For the CDR3, the DNA is TGCGCCAGCAGTGTAGGACTAGCTTTCACAGATACGCAGTATTTT.